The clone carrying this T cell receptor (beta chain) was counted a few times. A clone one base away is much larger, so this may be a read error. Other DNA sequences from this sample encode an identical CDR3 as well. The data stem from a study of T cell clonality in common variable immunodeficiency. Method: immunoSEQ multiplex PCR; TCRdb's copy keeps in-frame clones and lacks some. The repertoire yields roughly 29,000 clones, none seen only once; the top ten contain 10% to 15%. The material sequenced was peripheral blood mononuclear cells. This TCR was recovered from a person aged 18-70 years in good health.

Partial CDR3 DNA: TGTGCCAGCAGTGAATGGGCCGGAAACACA. Its translation is CASSEWAGNT. The whole CDR3 reads CASSEWAGNTIYF. J is TRBJ1-3 and V is TRBV6-1; D is unresolved. Sequencing ends 3 residues short of the CDR3 end; the germline J gene provides the rest. The CDR3 is 13 residues long. Per germline, CDR1 MNHNS and CDR2 SASEGT.